The clone carrying this T cell receptor (beta chain) was recorded a few times. Researchers ran the PCR with 60 Vbeta and 13 Jbeta primers. Authors' analysis steps: It was a later analysis that counted 83 million or so unique TCR beta chains, of which some 10 million were shared. This table comes from immunoSEQ multiplex PCR, and its TCRdb copy is limited to in-frame clones, with some not included. V, J and clone size reflect that table, while D and trimming were determined from the DNA. The profile covers more than 95,000 clones, with around 9.1% appearing a single time and 5.5% to 7.5% taken by the ten largest. This entry comes from a study of cytomegalovirus exposure and HLA in healthy donors. The CDR3 is 13 residues long. Germline lookup yields CDR1 MNHNY and CDR2 SVGAGI (reference sequence). Trimming cost V 7 bases and J 4 bases; bases outside gene matches: 4.

The gene calls are TRBV6-6 and TRBJ1-1; TRBD1 matches at 9 bases. The source material was PBMCs. This TCR derives from a man aged 40-49 years in good health and CMV-seropositive. This CDR3 reads CASTSTGGTEAFF. The CDR3 DNA sequence: TGTGCCAGCACCTCGACAGGGGGCACTGAAGCTTTCTTT.